The entry below describes one TCR beta chain. Antigen specificity is unknown. The assay was immunoSEQ multiplex PCR, and TCRdb's table has in-frame clones only and misses some. The repertoire includes about 150,000 clones, 90% to 95% of them detected once, and about 0.3% sits in the top ten. These data originate in a study of OX40 agonist ivuxolimab in advanced cancers. Study summary: Ivuxolimab, an antibody acting as an agonist of OX40 (CD134), was used to treat patients. Ivuxolimab was delivered to patients intravenously every 2 weeks at doses spanning 0.01 to 10 mg/kg. Study findings and constraints: Partial responders at 0.1-3.0 mg/kg showed near-lowest clonal expansion.

Germline V gene sequence: CDR1 LNHDA, CDR2 SQIVND (reference sequence). Trimming at V came to 5 bases and at J to 3 bases, leaving 4 bases not matched to a gene. This CDR3 region has 15 residues. The TCR originated in an adult with an advanced solid tumor such as melanoma, head and neck, liver or kidney cancer. Source: CD4+ or CD8+ T cells sorted from blood, taken in a trial of the OX40 agonist ivuxolimab. The chain has TRBV19 and TRBJ2-3; 11 nucleotides agree with TRBD2. The chain's CDR3 is CASSATSGVTDTQYF. As DNA, the CDR3 is TGTGCCAGTAGTGCGACTAGCGGGGTTACAGATACGCAGTATTTT.